This TCR beta chain was retrieved from a study of identical twins. From germline, CDR1 is SQVTM and CDR2 ANQGSEA. V dropped 4 bases and J dropped 1 base, with 7 bases sitting between them. The CDR3 consists of 13 residues. Template switching added a universal primer binding site, and final cDNA carried unique molecular identifiers. TCRdb passed the 5' RACE reads through MiXCR, listing each CDR3 protein once. The repertoire includes around 220,000 distinct CDR3 sequences, about 10% of them detected once, and more than 8.5% sits in the top ten. The chain recombines TRBV29-1 with TRBJ2-2; D perhaps matches TRBD2 (6 bases). The sequence derives from a man aged 45-65 years in good health. The sequenced sample consisted of memory T cells sorted from blood. The CDR3 loop reads CSVGEVNTGELFF. The DNA for the CDR3 is TGCAGCGTTGGGGAGGTGAACACCGGGGAGCTGTTTTTT.